This T cell receptor (beta chain) was documented in a study of CD8 T cells in Susac syndrome. Random-hexamer reverse transcription was applied to about 0.45 to 1 ug RNA. Each CDR3 protein gets one entry after TCRdb re-called the immunoSEQ multiplex PCR reads with MiXCR. Among 200,000 to 250,000 distinct CDR3 sequences listed, roughly 93% were seen once. Sequencing of TCR beta was carried out in blood CD8+ and CD4+ T cells. The CDR3 is 14 residues long. Germline V gives CDR1 MNHNY, CDR2 SVGAGI (reference sequence). V shed 5 bases and J shed 3 bases, with 10 bases lying between them. The sample comprised CD4+ T cells from PBMCs. The origin of this receptor is a human donor with Susac syndrome. The rearrangement links TRBV6-6 to TRBJ1-4, with a tentative D call TRBD1 (6 bases). CDR3 DNA: TGTGCCAGCAGTGGACAGCGAGCTAATGAAAAACTGTTTTTT. As protein: CASSGQRANEKLFF.